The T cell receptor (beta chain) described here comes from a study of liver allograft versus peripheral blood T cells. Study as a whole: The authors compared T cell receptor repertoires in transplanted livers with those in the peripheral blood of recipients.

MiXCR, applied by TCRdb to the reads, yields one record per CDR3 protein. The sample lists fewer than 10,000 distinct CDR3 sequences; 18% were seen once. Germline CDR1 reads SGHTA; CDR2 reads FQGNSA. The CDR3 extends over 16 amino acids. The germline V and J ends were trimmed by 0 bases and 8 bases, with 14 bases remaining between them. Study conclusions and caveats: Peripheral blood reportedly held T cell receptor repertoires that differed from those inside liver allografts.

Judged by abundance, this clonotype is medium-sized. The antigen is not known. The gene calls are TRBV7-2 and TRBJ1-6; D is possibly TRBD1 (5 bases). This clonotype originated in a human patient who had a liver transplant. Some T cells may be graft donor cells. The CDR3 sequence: CASSLASGYNDSPLHF. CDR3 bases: TGTGCCAGCAGCTTAGCTTCAGGGTATAATGATTCACCCCTCCACTTT.